The 29 T cell receptor beta chains below were found in one sample sequenced in a study of beta chain features in type 1 diabetes. cDNA synthesis used the whole RNA isolate, giving expressed TCRB sequences. Clones were read by immunoSEQ multiplex PCR, and TCRdb kept only the in-frame ones, dropping some. The data hold 300,000 to 350,000 clones, with about 20% observed a single time. Specimen: naive CD4+ T cells from blood. These receptors were taken from a woman between 18 and 30 years old in good health.

The chain recombines TRBV5-1 with TRBJ1-1; possible D gene TRBD1, 5 bases. The V end was cut by 2 bases, the J end by 1 base, with 9 bases between. This CDR3 region has 14 residues. Germline V lookup: CDR1 SGHRS, CDR2 YFSETQ. The CDR3 coding sequence is TGCGCCAGCAGCTTTGGACACAGGAACACTGAAGCTTTCTTT. Its protein product is CASSFGHRNTEAFF.

In this sample, this clone turned up a few times. V usage is TRBV7-9 and J usage is TRBJ2-7; 10 nucleotides align to TRBD1. The V gene end was trimmed by 3 bases and the J gene end by 2 bases; junction bases not matched to a gene: 4. Per the germline V gene, CDR1 is SEHNR and CDR2 is FQNEAQ (reference sequence). The CDR3 has 15 amino acids. The CDR3 reads CASSFGQGVAYEQYF. The CDR3 DNA reads as TGTGCCAGCAGCTTTGGACAGGGGGTGGCCTACGAGCAGTACTTC.

This rearrangement joins TRBV18 to TRBJ2-7, with D perhaps matching TRBD2 (7 bases). The CDR3 is 14 amino acids. CDR1 is KGHSH and CDR2 is LQKENI in the germline V gene. V was shortened by 4 bases and J by 3 bases, with 13 bases between the two germline ends. As DNA, the CDR3 is TGTGCCAGCTCACAAGCGGGACACCTCTACGAGCAGTACTTC. Its protein product is CASSQAGHLYEQYF.

V and J are TRBV6-5 and TRBJ2-3, with a weak D call TRBD2 (6 bases). V lost 0 bases to trimming and J lost 7 bases, with 11 bases between them. This CDR3 region has 14 residues. In germline, CDR1 is MNHEY, CDR2 SVGAGI. The CDR3 sequence is CASSYSRGTHTQYF. Here the CDR3 DNA reads TGTGCCAGCAGTTACTCGCGAGGGACTCATACGCAGTATTTT.

This clone was recorded a few times. The chain carries TRBV5-4 and TRBJ2-1; TRBD1 aligns across 8 bases. Trimming at V came to 0 bases and at J to 6 bases, leaving 8 bases not matched to a gene. This CDR3 contains 16 residues. In germline, CDR1 is SGHNT, CDR2 YYREEE (reference sequence). CDR3 region: CASSLGAGQGTNEQFF. The CDR3 nucleotides are TGTGCCAGCAGCTTGGGGGCTGGACAGGGAACCAATGAGCAGTTCTTC.

CDR3 region: CASSFGGRSSYEQYF. The CDR3 DNA reads TGTGCCAGCAGCTTTGGCGGGAGGAGCTCCTACGAGCAGTACTTC. The V gene is TRBV5-4, the J gene TRBJ2-7; TRBD2 aligns across 8 bases. Germline V CDR1 and CDR2: SGHNT, YYREEE (reference sequence). The length of the CDR3 is 15 residues. After removal of 2 bases from V and 0 bases from J, the junction contained 4 bases not matched to a gene. The complete variable domain, with remaining parts taken from reference TRBV5-4 and TRBJ2-7, reads ETGVTQSPTHLIKTRGQQVTLRCSSQSGHNTVSWYQQALGQGPQFIFQYYREEENGRGNFPPRFSGLQFPNYSSELNVNALELDDSALYLCASSFGGRSSYEQYFGPGTRLTVT.

The rearrangement links TRBV21-1 to TRBJ2-3; the D call of TRBD1 is as the table states it, not checked on the DNA. TRBV21-1 is assigned pseudogene status. The CDR3 has 18 amino acids. The CDR3 DNA sequence: TGTGCCAGCAGCAGGGACAGGGGTCGAGTGAGCAGCACAGATACGCAGTATTTT. Encoded protein: CASSRDRGRVSSTDTQYF.

CDR3 region: CASSPTAQRTGANVLTF. CDR3 bases: TGTGCCAGCAGCCCAACCGCCCAGAGGACAGGGGCCAACGTCCTGACTTTC. The chain joins TRBV7-3 to TRBJ2-6, with a tentative D call TRBD1 (5 bases). Germline assignment: CDR1 SGHTA and CDR2 FQGTGA. The CDR3 loop spans 17 amino acids. The V end lost 5 bases, the J end lost 4 bases, and 18 bases lay between the germline ends. Full variable domain (remainder filled in from reference TRBV7-3 and TRBJ2-6): GAGVSQTPSNKVTEKGKYVELRCDPISGHTALYWYRQSLGQGPEFLIYFQGTGAADDSGLPNDRFFAVRPEGSVSTLKIQRTERGDSAVYLCASSPTAQRTGANVLTFGAGSRLTVL.

CDR3 bases: TGTGCCAGCTCACCAGGGGCAGGGAACGTCAATGAGCAGTTCTTC. Protein product: CASSPGAGNVNEQFF. The chain uses TRBV18 and TRBJ2-1; D possibly corresponds to TRBD1 (5 bases). The CDR3 has 15 amino acids. Per germline, CDR1 KGHSH and CDR2 LQKENI. Trimming removed 2 bases from V and 6 bases from J, with 14 bases in between.

The chain combines TRBV6-1 with TRBJ2-5, with TRBD2 matching over 12 bases. V lost 4 bases to trimming and J lost 1 base; unmatched junction nucleotides: 1. The CDR3 extends over 15 amino acids. The germline gives CDR1 MNHNS, CDR2 SASEGT. CDR3 sequence reads: CASSGTSGVQETQYF. CDR3 in DNA: TGTGCCAGCAGTGGGACTAGCGGGGTCCAAGAGACCCAGTACTTC.

The chain links TRBV5-1 to TRBJ2-7, with D possibly TRBD1 on 5 matching bases. The CDR3 length is 13 residues. V lost 4 bases to trimming and J lost 2 bases, with 10 bases between them. Germline V lookup: CDR1 SGHRS, CDR2 YFSETQ. This chain's CDR3 is CASSPGSTYEQYF. The CDR3 region has the DNA TGCGCCAGCAGCCCAGGGTCAACCTACGAGCAGTACTTC.

The V gene is TRBV10-3, the J gene TRBJ2-7; TRBD2 agrees at 10 bases. This CDR3 is built from 15 residues. The V gene end was trimmed by 5 bases and the J gene end by 2 bases; junction bases not matched to a gene: 6. Germline V CDR1 and CDR2: ENHRY, SYGVKD. CDR3 region: CAISPSTSGTYEQYF. DNA of the CDR3: TGTGCCATCAGTCCCAGTACTAGCGGGACCTACGAGCAGTACTTC.

This clone was observed a few times. The rearrangement joins TRBV18 to TRBJ2-1, with 11 bases identical to TRBD2. CDR3 length: 15 residues. V lost 3 bases to trimming and J lost 15 bases; unmatched junction nucleotides: 13. Germline V CDR1 and CDR2: KGHSH, LQKENI. CDR3 amino acids: CASSPSGTSGPEWFF. In DNA form, the CDR3 reads TGTGCCAGCTCACCCTCCGGGACTAGCGGACCTGAGTGGTTCTTC. Full variable domain (outside the CDR3, taken from reference TRBV18 and TRBJ2-1): NAGVMQNPRHLVRRRGQEARLRCSPMKGHSHVYWYRQLPEEGLKFMVYLQKENIIDESGMPKERFSAEFPKEGPSILRIQQVVRGDSAAYFCASSPSGTSGPEWFFGPGTRLTVL.

The chain has TRBV30 and TRBJ1-2; 7 nucleotides line up with TRBD1. Per germline, CDR1 GTSNPN and CDR2 SVGIG (reference sequence). Trimming removed 4 bases from V and 6 bases from J; junction bases left unmatched: 8. This CDR3 spans 13 amino acids. The CDR3 DNA sequence: TGTGCCTGGACTTTGGGGCAGGGGGATGGCTACACCTTC. Amino acid sequence: CAWTLGQGDGYTF.

This clone was recorded a few times. V is TRBV18 and J is TRBJ2-5, with D tentatively TRBD2 (6 bases). V dropped 5 bases and J dropped 1 base, with 14 bases sitting between them. The CDR3 has 15 residues. In germline, CDR1 is KGHSH, CDR2 LQKENI. This chain's CDR3 is CASSSNNGGQETQYF. CDR3 nucleotides: TGTGCCAGCTCATCGAATAACGGGGGCCAAGAGACCCAGTACTTC.

This rearrangement joins TRBV4-1 to TRBJ1-5; no firm D call. CDR1 and CDR2 from the germline V gene are MGHRA and YSYEKL. The length of the CDR3 is 13 residues. V was cut by 0 bases and J by 6 bases, with 6 bases left in between. The CDR3: CASSQEAGQPQHF. Written as DNA, the CDR3 is TGCGCCAGCAGCCAAGAGGCGGGTCAGCCCCAGCATTTT.

This clone has more than one count but fewer than ten. The chain uses TRBV7-9 and TRBJ2-1, with 11 bases aligning to TRBD2. CDR3 size: 17 residues. V trimming: 5 bases; J trimming: 4 bases; junction bases outside the gene matches: 10. Germline V gene sequence: CDR1 SEHNR, CDR2 FQNEAQ (reference sequence). The CDR3 region is CASSTFTTSGAYNEQFF. The CDR3 bases are TGTGCCAGCAGCACCTTTACGACTAGCGGGGCTTACAATGAGCAGTTCTTC.

The chain links TRBV7-2 to TRBJ2-7; TRBD1 matches 7 bases. This CDR3 has 14 amino acids. Trimming removed 6 bases from V and 1 base from J; junction bases left unmatched: 6. Germline CDR1 reads SGHTA; CDR2 reads FQGNSA. Here the CDR3 reads CASRTTGDSYEQYF. CDR3 in DNA: TGTGCCAGCAGGACTACAGGGGATTCCTACGAGCAGTACTTC. Full variable domain (missing parts from reference TRBV7-2 and TRBJ2-7): GAGVSQSPSNKVTEKGKDVELRCDPISGHTALYWYRQSLGQGLEFLIYFQGNSAPDKSGLPSDRFSAERTGGSVSTLTIQRTQQEDSAVYLCASRTTGDSYEQYFGPGTRLTVT.

This clone was counted a few times. CDR3 DNA: TGCGCCAGCAGCTTGGCCGAACGCGGTCCATACGGATCTGAAGCTTTCTTT. Protein product: CASSLAERGPYGSEAFF. This chain links TRBV5-1 with TRBJ1-1; D not certain. Germline V gives CDR1 SGHRS, CDR2 YFSETQ. This CDR3 region has 17 residues. Trimming took 0 bases from V and 6 from J, leaving 21 bases between them.

The chain joins TRBV14 to TRBJ2-2, with 12 bases lining up with TRBD2. CDR3 length equals 17 residues. J lost 1 base, V lost 1 base, and 1 base had no gene match. Germline CDR1 is SGHDN and CDR2 is FVKESK. The CDR3 bases are TGTGCCAGCAGCCAAGCTAGCGGGAGGGTGAACACCGGGGAGCTGTTTTTT. Encoded protein: CASSQASGRVNTGELFF.

This rearrangement joins TRBV4-3 to TRBJ2-5, with D maybe TRBD2 (5 bases). The V end lost 0 bases, the J end lost 8 bases, and 13 bases lay between the germline ends. Germline loops: CDR1 LGHNA, CDR2 YSLEER. CDR3 length equals 14 residues. CDR3 sequence (DNA): TGCGCCAGCAGCCAAGAACTCGGACTCGGTACCCAGTACTTC. Protein: CASSQELGLGTQYF.

This clone was observed a few times. The chain has TRBV18 and TRBJ2-1; TRBD1 matches 7 bases. V shed 5 bases, J shed 4 bases, and the junction held 5 bases outside the gene matches. The CDR3 contains 14 residues. CDR1 and CDR2 from the germline V gene are KGHSH and LQKENI. CDR3 in amino acids: CASSARDSYNEQFF. As DNA, the CDR3 is TGTGCCAGCTCAGCCCGGGACAGTTACAATGAGCAGTTCTTC.

This clone occurred a few times. The chain is built from TRBV5-1 and TRBJ1-1; TRBD1 matches 9 bases. The trim removed 3 bases at V and 3 bases at J, leaving 3 bases unmatched. Germline V lookup: CDR1 SGHRS, CDR2 YFSETQ. CDR3 length: 14 amino acids. CDR3 DNA sequence: TGCGCCAGCAGCTCGACAGGGGGGCACACTGAAGCTTTCTTT. Residues: CASSSTGGHTEAFF.

This clone was observed a handful of times. The rearrangement joins TRBV5-1 to TRBJ2-7, with D possibly being TRBD1 (5 bases). The CDR3 is 15 amino acids. Per germline, CDR1 SGHRS and CDR2 YFSETQ. Trimming removed 0 bases from V and 6 bases from J, with 16 bases in between. CDR3 in amino acids: CASSLAPGSEGEQYF. CDR3 coding DNA: TGCGCCAGCAGCTTGGCTCCAGGGTCCGAAGGCGAGCAGTACTTC.

This clone was counted between two and nine times. V gene TRBV10-3 combines with J gene TRBJ2-1; 10 positions match TRBD2. After removal of 6 bases from V and 5 bases from J, the junction contained 7 bases not matched to a gene. The CDR3 is made up of 15 amino acids. The germline CDR1 and CDR2 sequences are ENHRY and SYGVKD. CDR3 sequence (DNA): TGTGCCATCAGCCTAGCGGGGGATTGGAACAATGAGCAGTTCTTC. Translation gives CAISLAGDWNNEQFF.

The sample holds a few counts of this clone. The V gene is TRBV4-1, the J gene TRBJ1-2, with 7 positions matching TRBD1. CDR1 is MGHRA and CDR2 is YSYEKL in the germline V gene. The CDR3 is 16 amino acids. Trimming removed 2 bases from V and 2 bases from J; junction bases left unmatched: 8. This CDR3 is CASSQPRQGMNYGYTF. DNA for the CDR3: TGCGCCAGCAGCCAACCCCGACAGGGCATGAACTATGGCTACACCTTC.

The rearrangement joins TRBV6-1 to TRBJ2-1; 13 positions agree with TRBD2. With 10 bases clipped from V and 9 bases from J, the junction kept 12 bases outside the gene matches. The germline gives CDR1 MNHNS, CDR2 SASEGT. The CDR3 contains 15 residues. The CDR3 protein is CATSERTSGSLEQFF. The CDR3 bases are TGTGCCACCAGCGAAAGGACTAGCGGGAGTCTTGAGCAGTTCTTC.

J is TRBJ2-3 and V is TRBV7-9, with 9 bases matching TRBD2. Germline loops: CDR1 SEHNR, CDR2 FQNEAQ (reference sequence). This CDR3 comprises 14 residues. Trimming removed 5 bases from V and 5 bases from J; junction bases left unmatched: 5. CDR3 protein: CASSLRGGIDTQYF. The CDR3 DNA reads TGTGCCAGCAGCCTGCGGGGGGGCATAGATACGCAGTATTTT.

J is TRBJ1-1 and V is TRBV28, with 10 bases that match TRBD1. This CDR3 spans 14 amino acids. Unmatched junction bases numbered 4, after V lost 3 bases and J lost 6 bases. Germline V gives CDR1 MDHEN, CDR2 SYDVKM. This chain's CDR3 is CASSLTGGWAEAFF. DNA of the CDR3: TGTGCCAGCAGTTTGACAGGGGGCTGGGCTGAAGCTTTCTTT. The whole variable domain, remainder taken from reference TRBV28 and TRBJ1-1, is DVKVTQSSRYLVKRTGEKVFLECVQDMDHENMFWYRQDPGLGLRLIYFSYDVKMKEKGDIPEGYSVSREKKERFSLILESASTNQTSMYLCASSLTGGWAEAFFGQGTRLTVV.